These 27 T cell receptor beta chains share one sample of origin, sequenced in a study of tumor and adjacent non-tumor tissue in lung cancer. A modified ARM-PCR protocol with three rounds of nested PCR amplified TCRbeta. TCRdb ran MiXCR on the multiplex PCR reads and lists one entry per CDR3 protein. The sample lists tens of thousands of distinct CDR3 sequences, roughly 70% occurring once. This sample's RNA came from whole unsorted tissue. The normal lung tissue was taken more than 3 cm from the tumor edge. Sequencing input: distant non-tumor lung tissue. The receptors originated from a woman in her forties or fifties with non-small cell lung cancer.

The rearrangement joins TRBV11-2 to TRBJ2-1; TRBD2 agrees at 11 bases. The CDR3 totals 16 residues. CDR1 and CDR2 (germline): SGHAT, FQNNGV. V lost 2 bases, J lost 13 bases, and 13 bases stayed unmatched. The CDR3 here is CASSLMTGTSGPNQFF. The CDR3 DNA sequence: TGTGCCAGCAGCTTAATGACCGGGACTAGCGGACCAAATCAGTTCTTC. Full variable domain (outside the CDR3, taken from reference TRBV11-2 and TRBJ2-1): EAGVAQSPRYKIIEKRQSVAFWCNPISGHATLYWYQQILGQGPKLLIQFQNNGVVDDSQLPKDRFSAERLKGVDSTLKIQPAKLEDSAVYLCASSLMTGTSGPNQFFGPGTRLTVL.

This clonotype was found many times. The rearrangement joins TRBV4-3 to TRBJ2-1, with D perhaps given as TRBD1 or TRBD2 (5 bases each). Trimming stripped 0 bases from V and 6 bases from J, with 9 bases between. Germline V lookup: CDR1 LGHNA, CDR2 YSLEER. The CDR3 loop spans 14 amino acids. The CDR3 loop reads CASSQDHGTNEQFF. The CDR3 nucleotides are TGCGCCAGCAGCCAAGATCACGGGACCAATGAGCAGTTCTTC.

A word on this clonotype: A clone one base away is much larger, so this may be a read error. The chain recombines TRBV4-1 with TRBJ2-3; no definite D call. This CDR3 spans 15 amino acids. Germline values: CDR1 MGHRA, CDR2 YSYEKL. CDR3 nucleotide sequence: TGCGTCAGCAGCCAAGAATTACCAGCCACAGATACGCAGTATTTT. The encoded protein is CVSSQELPATDTQYF.

About this clonotype itself: This may arise from a read error, as a much more abundant clone is one base away. Since the CDR3 does not end with the conserved phenylalanine or tryptophan, this likely comes from a read error. This sequence joins TRBV5-5 and TRBJ1-5; no clear D. Deletions cut 4 bases from V and 6 bases from J, with 23 bases between. CDR3 size: 17 residues. Germline V gives CDR1 SGHKS, CDR2 YYEKEE (reference sequence). The CDR3: CASSQYAIDDGVQPQHL. Written as DNA, the CDR3 is TGTGCCAGCAGCCAATACGCCATCGACGATGGAGTTCAGCCCCAGCATCTT.

V gene TRBV4-2 combines with J gene TRBJ1-1, with TRBD1 matching over 9 bases. The CDR3 is 22 amino acids. Trimming cost V 3 bases and J 4 bases; bases outside gene matches: 27. Germline V CDR1 and CDR2: LGHNA, YNFKEQ. CDR3 sequence: CASSQDWPGQGSTCYTSTEAFF. CDR3 coding DNA: TGTGCCAGCAGCCAGGATTGGCCGGGACAGGGTTCTACTTGTTATACTTCCACTGAAGCTTTCTTT.

This clonotype was observed many times. The chain has TRBV6-2 or TRBV6-3 and TRBJ2-7; D ambiguous. V lost 0 bases and J lost 0, with 9 bases in between. Germline lookup yields CDR1 MNHEY and CDR2 SVGEGT. CDR3 length: 15 residues. CDR3 protein: CASSYSWANSYEQYF. Here the CDR3 DNA reads TGTGCCAGCAGTTACTCGTGGGCCAACTCCTACGAGCAGTACTTC.

This clonotype was counted a few times. V usage is TRBV28 and J usage is TRBJ2-7; no definite D call. CDR3 length: 13 residues. Germline V gene data show CDR1 as MDHEN and CDR2 as SYDVKM. Trimming pared 6 bases from V and 3 bases from J, leaving 12 bases between. CDR3 in amino acids: CASSPVPDYEQYF. The CDR3 DNA sequence: TGTGCCAGCAGCCCCGTTCCTGACTACGAGCAGTACTTC.

A note on this clonotype: A much larger clone lies a single base off, so this may be a read error. This rearrangement joins TRBV20-1 to TRBJ1-4, with 7 nucleotides matching TRBD1. Germline values: CDR1 DFQATT, CDR2 SNEGSKA (reference sequence). J lost 0 bases, V lost 3 bases, and 10 bases had no gene match. There are 17 residues in the CDR3. The CDR3 nucleotides read TGCAGTGCTAGGACCGGGACAGCAAGTTCAACTAATGAAAAACTGTTTTTT. Amino acids: CSARTGTASSTNEKLFF.

This clonotype was recorded many times. The chain uses TRBV10-3 and TRBJ2-2; no clear D. The CDR3 covers 11 residues. Trimming removed 7 bases at V and 4 bases at J, with 4 bases between. In germline, CDR1 is ENHRY, CDR2 SYGVKD. In DNA form, the CDR3 reads TGTGCCATCATGGGCACCGGGGAGCTGTTTTTT. The encoded protein is CAIMGTGELFF.

Concerning this clonotype itself: The junction departs from the called germline gene at one end, perhaps through a read error. This sequence joins TRBV11-2 and TRBJ2-2; 9 bases line up with TRBD1. CDR1 and CDR2 from the germline V gene are SGHAT and FQNNGV. The CDR3 is made up of 17 amino acids. CDR3 in DNA: TGTGCCAACAGCTTTCTTACAGGGGGCTTTAACGCCGGGGAGCTGTTTTTT. This codes for CANSFLTGGFNAGELFF.

Worth noting for this clonotype: Being one base from a much bigger clone, this may be a read error. V usage is TRBV20-1 and J usage is TRBJ2-7; weak D call: TRBD1 (8 bases). The CDR3 covers 14 residues. Germline V CDR1 and CDR2: DFQATT, SNEGSKA (reference sequence). Trimming took off 5 bases at V and 5 bases at J, with 19 bases between the two ends. The CDR3 DNA follows: TGCAGTGCTGGGGAGGGGACAGGTCTCGACGAGCAGTACTTC. Protein: CSAGEGTGLDEQYF.

The sample holds many counts of this clonotype. V gene TRBV20-1 combines with J gene TRBJ2-7; weak D call: TRBD2 (6 bases). Trimming left V 6 bases short and J 6 bases short, with 21 bases between. Germline V CDR1 and CDR2: DFQATT, SNEGSKA (reference sequence). The CDR3 totals 14 residues. The CDR3 nucleotides read TGCAGTGCGAGCCGGGACTCCCTTAGGTTCGAGCAGTACTTC. This encodes CSASRDSLRFEQYF.

This clonotype was picked up one time. Germline is not matched at one junction end, which may reflect a read error. Here the CDR3 reads CANSTHEMKTEAFF. Here the CDR3 DNA reads TGTGCCAACAGCACACACGAAATGAAGACTGAAGCTTTCTTT. This chain connects TRBV6-5 to TRBJ1-1; D uncertain. Looked up from germline, CDR1 is MNHEY and CDR2 is SVGAGI. The length of the CDR3 is 14 residues.

This clonotype was picked up one time. A junction boundary mismatches the germline segment, possibly from a read error. CDR3 in amino acids: CVSSEGRFIEQFF. The CDR3, as DNA: TGTGTCAGCAGTGAAGGGAGATTCATTGAGCAGTTCTTC. This chain connects TRBV6-1 to TRBJ2-1; a possible D gene is TRBD2 (5 bases). CDR1 is MNHNS and CDR2 is SASEGT in the germline V gene. This CDR3 is 13 amino acids long.

Points on this clonotype: A much more abundant neighbour one base away suggests this may be a read error. This chain uses TRBV20-1 with TRBJ2-3; TRBD2 matches at 8 bases. Trimming took 1 base from V and 6 from J; bases not matched to a gene: 6. This CDR3 region has 14 residues. CDR1 is DFQATT and CDR2 is SNEGSKA in the germline V gene (reference sequence). Written as DNA, the CDR3 is TGCAGTGCTAGAGTCCACGGGGGGGCGGATACGCAGTATTTT. Encoded protein: CSARVHGGADTQYF.

As to this clonotype: Likely a read error: the CDR3 ends without its conserved phenylalanine or tryptophan. The chain combines TRBV20-1 with TRBJ2-7; D is uncertain. The CDR3 loop spans 11 amino acids. Between the trimmed V and J ends, which lost 7 bases and 4 bases, there was a span of 11 bases. Germline-derived CDR1 and CDR2 are DFQATT and SNEGSKA (reference sequence). CDR3 DNA: TGCAGTGTTAGCTCCGCTTACGAGCAGTACTAC. It is translated as CSVSSAYEQYY.

This clonotype was seen more than once but under ten times. This chain uses TRBV9 with TRBJ2-7, with 9 bases aligning to TRBD1. The CDR3 is made up of 13 amino acids. The germline V gene has CDR1 SGDLS and CDR2 YYNGEE. V shed 7 bases, J shed 11 bases, and the junction held 13 bases outside the gene matches. CDR3 sequence reads: CASCLTGGYEEYF. The CDR3 DNA is TGTGCCAGCTGCCTTACAGGGGGCTATGAGGAGTACTTC.

With respect to this clonotype: A junction boundary mismatches the germline segment, possibly from a read error. The chain employs TRBV6-7 and TRBJ2-6; no clear D gene. TRBV6-7 is an open reading frame, and its role is uncertain. This CDR3 comprises 16 residues. The CDR3 region is CASSHREKKGANVLTF. In DNA, the CDR3 is TGTGCTAGCAGTCACAGAGAAAAAAAGGGGGCCAACGTCCTGACTTTC.

This chain connects TRBV11-2 to TRBJ2-7, with 7 bases identical to TRBD1. Germline lookup yields CDR1 SGHAT and CDR2 FQNNGV. The length of the CDR3 is 15 residues. CDR3 loop: CVNSSGTDLTYEQYF. The DNA for the CDR3 is TGTGTCAACAGCTCGGGGACAGACCTGACCTACGAGCAGTACTTC.

A note on this clonotype: A much larger clone lies a single base off, so this may be a read error. The J gene is TRBJ2-7, the V gene TRBV20-1, with D perhaps assigned TRBD1 or TRBD2 (5 bases each). CDR3 length: 16 residues. Germline V gene data show CDR1 as DFQATT and CDR2 as SNEGSKA (reference sequence). V lost 3 bases, J lost 0 bases, and 18 bases lay in between. CDR3 sequence reads: CSASSSRGENSYEQYF. The CDR3 DNA sequence: TGCAGTGCTAGCTCATCGAGGGGCGAGAACTCCTACGAGCAGTACTTC.

About this clonotype itself: Mismatch with germline at one junction end may stem from a read error. The rearrangement links TRBV11-2 to TRBJ2-3, with D hard to call. Germline V gene lookup returns CDR1 SGHAT and CDR2 FQNNGV. The CDR3 is 15 amino acids. DNA for the CDR3: TGTGCCAGCAGCTTAGTCGGCATAAACACAGATATGCAGTATTTT. Protein sequence: CASSLVGINTDMQYF.

As regards this clonotype: A read error is possible here, since a much larger clone lies one base away. The rearrangement uses TRBV5-6 and TRBJ2-5; tentative D call: TRBD2 (6 bases). The germline V gene has CDR1 SGHDT and CDR2 YYEEEE. The CDR3 consists of 15 residues. This CDR3 reads CASSLAAGTQETHYF. CDR3 DNA sequence: TGTGCCAGCAGCTTGGCCGCGGGGACTCAAGAGACCCACTACTTC.

This clonotype was counted a single time. It may be a read error: a sequence one base away is much more abundant. The V gene is TRBV28, the J gene TRBJ1-6; possible D gene TRBD1, 6 bases. Germline V gene lookup returns CDR1 MDHEN and CDR2 SYDVKM. This CDR3 has 13 amino acids. The CDR3 region is CASVGGANSPPHF. In nucleotides, the CDR3 is TGTGCCAGTGTGGGGGGGGCTAATTCACCCCCCCACTTT.

This chain joins TRBV20-1 and TRBJ1-5; weak D call: TRBD1 (6 bases). The CDR3 has 15 amino acids. V was cut by 5 bases and J by 5 bases, with 19 bases left in between. CDR1 and CDR2 from the germline V gene are DFQATT and SNEGSKA (reference sequence). CDR3 bases: TGCAGTGCTCCCCCGAGACAGGAGCCGGATCAGCCCCAGCATTTT. As protein: CSAPPRQEPDQPQHF.

As regards this clonotype: A much more abundant neighbour one base away suggests this may be a read error. The V gene is TRBV20-1, the J gene TRBJ2-5; a weak D match, TRBD2 (6 bases). Germline assignment: CDR1 DFQATT and CDR2 SNEGSKA (reference sequence). The CDR3 totals 14 residues. Trimming took 5 bases from V and 6 from J, leaving 19 bases between them. As DNA, the CDR3 is TGCAGTGCTTCTTCCCGCCCAGGGAGGAAGACCCAGTACTTC. Residues: CSASSRPGRKTQYF.

Concerning this clonotype: A much larger clonotype is one base distant, so this may be a read error. The chain recombines TRBV6-5 with TRBJ2-7, with no clear D. In germline, CDR1 is MNHEY, CDR2 SVGAGI. The CDR3 runs 11 residues. Between the trimmed V and J ends, which lost 5 bases and 6 bases, there was a span of 8 bases. DNA of the CDR3: TGTGCCAGCAGTCGGTGGGGCGAGCAGTACTTC. It specifies CASSRWGEQYF.

This clonotype was seen more than once but under ten times. J is TRBJ2-7 and V is TRBV28; the D gene is possibly TRBD2 (6 bases). Germline lookup yields CDR1 MDHEN and CDR2 SYDVKM. The germline V and J ends were trimmed by 5 bases and 3 bases, with 17 bases remaining between them. The CDR3 has 15 residues. The CDR3 region has the DNA TGTGCCAGCAGTCCCGGAGGGACGCCCGGCTACGAGCAGTACTTC. It is translated as CASSPGGTPGYEQYF. The full variable domain, in which reference TRBV28 and TRBJ2-7 provide the parts outside the CDR3, is DVKVTQSSRYLVKRTGEKVFLECVQDMDHENMFWYRQDPGLGLRLIYFSYDVKMKEKGDIPEGYSVSREKKERFSLILESASTNQTSMYLCASSPGGTPGYEQYFGPGTRLTVT.